These T cell receptor beta chains were read from a single sample in a study of post-analysis software for immune sequencing data. Each CDR3 protein is one row after TCRdb ran MiXCR on the PCR reads. Of some 260,000 distinct CDR3 sequences in the sample, roughly a third are singletons; the top ten hold under 5.5%. Sequenced material: blood. Every receptor here comes from a girl between 10 and 17 years old with multiple sclerosis. Both conserved end residues are part of each CDR3. The D gene is left open where the match is weak. Some rows mark clone size as missing; the rest say once, few, many or name a class of expanded clone.

>TRBJ2-7|TRBD2|15|many|TRBV28
TGTGCCAGCAGCGGTAGCGGGGGGAACTCCTACGAGCAGTACTTC
CASSGSGGNSYEQYF
>TRBJ2-7|.|15|.|TRBV4-1
TGCGCCAGCAGCCAAGCGGTGGAATGGACCTACGAGCAGTACTTC
CASSQAVEWTYEQYF
>TRBJ2-1|TRBD1|15|many|TRBV12-3/TRBV12-4
TGTGCCAGCACCCCGAAGGGACAGGGAGGCAATGAGCAGTTCTTC
CASTPKGQGGNEQFF
>TRBJ1-5|TRBD1|17|many|TRBV20-1
TGCAGTGCAACACAGGGGGCCCTAGGAGATAGCAATCAGCCCCAGCATTTT
CSATQGALGDSNQPQHF
>TRBJ2-5|TRBD2|15|many|TRBV6-1
TGTGCCACCGCCTCCAGCGGGGGATCCCAAGAGACCCAGTACTTC
CATASSGGSQETQYF
>TRBJ2-1|TRBD2|19|.|TRBV28
TGTGCCAGCAGTTTATCGGGGCTGGGGACTAGCGGGGCGCACAATGAGCAGTTCTTC
CASSLSGLGTSGAHNEQFF
>TRBJ2-3|TRBD1|13|.|TRBV20-1
TGCAGTGCCCTGGACAGGGGTGCAGATACGCAGTATTTT
CSALDRGADTQYF
>TRBJ2-7|.|14|.|TRBV6-5
TGTGCCAGCAAGGGGGGGGGATCCTACAATGAGCAGTACTTC
CASKGGGSYNEQYF
>TRBJ2-3|.|16|many|TRBV2
TGTGCCAGCAGTGAATCCGGGCGCCTACTCACAGATACGCAGTATTTT
CASSESGRLLTDTQYF
>TRBJ2-7|.|17|few|TRBV9
TGTGCCAGCAGCGTAGATGGGGGACACTTTAAGCTCTACGAGCAGTACTTC
CASSVDGGHFKLYEQYF
>TRBJ1-6|.|17|many|TRBV27
TGTGCCAGCAGTTCCTCCCCGAGTTTCTCCTATAATTCACCCCCCCACTTT
CASSSSPSFSYNSPPHF
>TRBJ2-1|.|13|.|TRBV7-3
TGTGCCAGCAGCTTATCCCCCCGACAGACGCGGTTCTTC
CASSLSPRQTRFF
>TRBJ1-2|TRBD1|12|many|TRBV11-1
TGTGCCAGCAGCCCTGACAGGGTTGGCTACACCTTC
CASSPDRVGYTF
>TRBJ1-4|.|17|.|TRBV2
TGTGCCAGCAAAAACGACAGGCCGTTCCAAACTAATGAAAAACTGTTTTTT
CASKNDRPFQTNEKLFF
>TRBJ2-7|.|15|.|TRBV4-1
TGCGCCAGCAGCCAAGGCCCCCTGGGGGGCGGCGAGCAGTACTTC
CASSQGPLGGGEQYF
>TRBJ2-1|.|15|.|TRBV10-2
TGCGCCAGCAGTGAGTTGGCAGGGAGTGGGGATGAGCAGTTCTTC
CASSELAGSGDEQFF
>TRBJ1-4|TRBD1|17|few|TRBV12-3/TRBV12-4
TGTGCCAGCAGTAAAGAGACAGGGGCTCCGACTAATGAAAAACTGTTTTTT
CASSKETGAPTNEKLFF
>TRBJ2-6|.|13|many|TRBV29-1
TGCAGCGTTGGAATGGCTGGGGCCAACGTCCTGACTTTC
CSVGMAGANVLTF
>TRBJ2-5|TRBD2|15|many|TRBV6-1
TGTGCCAGCAGTCAGGGACTAGCGGGAGGGGAGACCCAGTACTTC
CASSQGLAGGETQYF
>TRBJ2-7|.|14|many|TRBV7-2
TGTGCCAGCAGTCCCCCGGGACACCCCTACGAGCAGTACTTC
CASSPPGHPYEQYF
>TRBJ2-7|.|14|.|TRBV14
TGTGCCAGCAGCCCGGGAACACCTAAGGGGGAGCAGTACTTC
CASSPGTPKGEQYF
>TRBJ2-5|TRBD2|14|.|TRBV11-2
TGTGCCAGCAGCATCGGGGGGTGGGAGGAGACCCAGTACTTC
CASSIGGWEETQYF
>TRBJ2-1|.|17|few|TRBV5-1
TGCGCCAGCAGCTTGTTGGGGCTGGGCTACTCCTACAATGAGCAGTTCTTC
CASSLLGLGYSYNEQFF
>TRBJ2-5|.|15|many|TRBV15
TGTGCCACCAGCAGAGATAAGGTCAGAGCGGAGACCCAGTACTTC
CATSRDKVRAETQYF
>TRBJ2-1|.|15|many|TRBV24-1
TGTGCCACCAGTGATTCGTCAGGGTTCAGCAATGAGCAGTTCTTC
CATSDSSGFSNEQFF
>TRBJ2-6|.|16|many|TRBV15
TGTGCCACCAGCAGCAAGTCAGGGGATGGGGCCAACGTCCTGACTTTC
CATSSKSGDGANVLTF
>TRBJ1-1|.|12|.|TRBV2
TGTGCCAGCAGTGAAGCGGGCAGGGAAGCTTTCTTT
CASSEAGREAFF
>TRBJ1-1|.|14|.|TRBV3-1
TGTGCCAGCAGCCAAGGAGGGAGCTCAGCTGGAGCTTTCTTT
CASSQGGSSAGAFF
>TRBJ2-1|TRBD2|15|.|TRBV28
TGTGCCAGCACTGATCAGACTAGCGGGGGGACTGAGCAGTTCTTC
CASTDQTSGGTEQFF
>TRBJ1-1|.|14|few|TRBV3-1
TGTGCCAGCAGCCAAGCCCAGAGTAACACTGAAGCTTTCTTT
CASSQAQSNTEAFF
>TRBJ2-6|TRBD1|17|.|TRBV5-1
TGCGCCAGCAGTCGTCCCGGGACAGGGACCGGGGCCAACGTCCTGACTTTC
CASSRPGTGTGANVLTF
>TRBJ1-5|TRBD1|17|.|TRBV12-3/TRBV12-4
TGTGCCAGCAGTTCAAGACAGGGGATGGGTAGCAATCAGCCCCAGCATTTT
CASSSRQGMGSNQPQHF
>TRBJ2-5|.|16|.|TRBV7-7
TGTGCTAGCAGCTTTGGGCTCCGAAGTAGCCAAGAGACCCAGTACTTC
CASSFGLRSSQETQYF
>TRBJ2-1|.|15|many|TRBV20-1
TGCAGTGCCCCGGACGGGGTGTCGCGCTACAATGAGCAGTTCTTC
CSAPDGVSRYNEQFF
>TRBJ1-2|.|14|.|TRBV5-1
TGCGCCAGCAGCCCGGGATTCACTAACTATGGCTACACCTTC
CASSPGFTNYGYTF
>TRBJ1-4|.|16|.|TRBV3-1
TGTGCCTGCAGCCAAGGGTCGCCCTCAACTAATGAAAAACTGTTTTTT
CACSQGSPSTNEKLFF
>TRBJ1-2|.|11|many|TRBV20-1
TGCAGTACCAGGGCGGGCTATGGCTACACCTTC
CSTRAGYGYTF
>TRBJ2-7|.|13|.|TRBV12-3/TRBV12-4
TGTGCCAGCAATCTGGGCCCTGGCCACGAGCAGTACTTC
CASNLGPGHEQYF
>TRBJ2-1|.|15|.|TRBV2
TGTGCCAGCCGGGACACTGCCTACCTCCGGGAGACCCAGTTCTTC
CASRDTAYLRETQFF
>TRBJ2-5|.|16|many|TRBV5-1
TGCGCCAGCAGCTTGGGGACAGGGACTACCAGGGAGACCCAGTACTTC
CASSLGTGTTRETQYF
>TRBJ1-2|.|17|.|TRBV18
TGTGCCAGCTCACCAACGGTCACTAGGGCTACTAACTATGGCTACACCTTC
CASSPTVTRATNYGYTF
>TRBJ1-4|TRBD1|14|once|TRBV20-1
TGCAGTGCTAAACCGGGACAGGGGTCGGAAAAACTGTTTTTT
CSAKPGQGSEKLFF
>TRBJ2-3|.|15|many|TRBV2
TGTGCCAGCAGGGGGGCCGACAAAAGCACAGATACGCAGTATTTT
CASRGADKSTDTQYF